The entry below gives a single TCR beta chain sequence along with its context. Its cognate antigen is unknown. This sample stems from a study of cytomegalovirus exposure and HLA in healthy donors. The study's findings and limits: Equally common other TCR beta chains were less clonally expanded than HLA-associated ones, a later analysis found. Because they were indistinguishable, some V segments, including TRBV6-2 and TRBV6-3, were excluded. Most sequenced TCRs were rare (though some public TCRs occurred in many donors).

This CDR3 region has 15 residues. Trimming pared 6 bases from V and 1 base from J, leaving 16 bases between. Germline CDR1 is MDHEN and CDR2 is SYDVKM. The PCR ran on 60 Vbeta and 13 Jbeta primers. Authors' analysis steps: Per a later analysis, the number of unique TCR beta chains was some 80 million, of which around 9.9 million were shared. Clones were read by immunoSEQ multiplex PCR, and TCRdb kept only the in-frame ones, dropping some. V, J and clone size are those of that table, while D and trimming were read from the DNA. The data contain around 190,000 clones, about four fifths of them singletons.

The sequence came from a man younger than 35 in good health and CMV-seronegative. The rearrangement joins TRBV28 to TRBJ2-7, with D maybe TRBD1 (5 bases). Material: PBMCs. This chain's CDR3 is CASSNGHMTSYEQYF. The CDR3 bases are TGTGCCAGCAGCAATGGACACATGACTTCCTACGAGCAGTACTTC.